The 9 T cell receptor beta chains in this list originate from one sample, sequenced in a study of identical twins. TCRdb processed the 5' RACE reads anew with MiXCR; each CDR3 protein has one entry. The data hold about 790,000 distinct CDR3 sequences, with approximately 18% observed a single time. The same sample was also used in a study of T cells expressing NK-cell markers.

Material for sequencing was PBMCs. The receptors come from a woman aged 18-29 years in good health.

The chain recombines TRBV27 with TRBJ1-1; 7 nucleotides line up with TRBD1. CDR3 length: 20 amino acids. J was trimmed by 6 bases and V by 3 bases; bases with no gene match: 25. Per germline, CDR1 MNHEY and CDR2 SMNVEV (reference sequence). The CDR3 here is CASSFRRTGILRELGPEAFF. The DNA for the CDR3 is TGTGCCAGCAGTTTCCGTCGGACAGGAATCCTTCGCGAACTTGGCCCTGAAGCTTTCTTT.

This chain uses TRBV7-9 with TRBJ1-1; D is uncertain. V shed 4 bases and J shed 10 bases, with 16 bases lying between them. From germline, CDR1 is SEHNR and CDR2 FQNEAQ (reference sequence). The CDR3 is made up of 13 amino acids. The CDR3 DNA sequence: TGTGCCAGCAGCTCCCCGACCGAGTTAAGAGCTTTCTTT. Encoded protein: CASSSPTELRAFF.

This clonotype came up a few times. The chain is built from TRBV20-1 and TRBJ2-3; 7 bases agree with TRBD2. Trimming cost V 3 bases and J 6 bases; bases outside gene matches: 6. The CDR3 length is 13 residues. Germline CDR1 DFQATT, CDR2 SNEGSKA (reference sequence). CDR3 residues: CSASGGTGDTQYF. CDR3 nucleotides: TGCAGTGCTAGCGGGGGGACCGGCGATACGCAGTATTTT.

This chain joins TRBV5-1 and TRBJ2-2; 11 nucleotides agree with TRBD2. V lost 0 bases and J lost 5; bases outside the gene matches: 6. The CDR3 loop spans 17 amino acids. CDR1 is SGHRS and CDR2 is YFSETQ in the germline V gene. CDR3 in amino acids: CASSLARTSGQTGELFF. The CDR3 bases are TGCGCCAGCAGCTTGGCGCGGACTAGCGGGCAGACCGGGGAGCTGTTTTTT.

The CDR3 is CASNRAGNTGELFF. In DNA form, the CDR3 reads TGTGCCAGCAACCGGGCCGGTAACACCGGGGAGCTGTTTTTT. The chain recombines TRBV2 with TRBJ2-2, with unresolved D. Germline loops: CDR1 SNHLY, CDR2 FYNNEI. Trimming pared 7 bases from V and 2 bases from J, leaving 11 bases between. The CDR3 totals 14 residues.

This clonotype has just a few counts. The chain employs TRBV30 and TRBJ2-7; TRBD2 is a possible D gene (6 bases). The CDR3 is 12 residues long. V was shortened by 8 bases and J by 1 base, with 12 bases between the two germline ends. The V gene's germline CDR1 is GTSNPN and CDR2 SVGIG (reference sequence). CDR3: CAGIAESYEQYF. CDR3 sequence (DNA): TGTGCCGGGATAGCGGAGTCCTACGAGCAGTACTTC.

This chain links TRBV5-1 with TRBJ2-7; D possibly corresponds to TRBD2 (5 bases). Germline CDR1 and CDR2: SGHRS and YFSETQ. The CDR3 length is 15 residues. V lost 4 bases and J 0 bases, leaving 14 bases between the germline ends. The CDR3 protein is CASSGGRQSSYEQYF. The CDR3 nucleotides are TGCGCCAGCAGCGGAGGACGCCAGAGCTCCTACGAGCAGTACTTC.

A word on this clonotype: A junction boundary mismatches the germline segment, possibly from a read error. V usage is TRBV6-5 and J usage is TRBJ2-1; 11 nucleotides match TRBD2. The CDR3 extends over 15 amino acids. In germline, CDR1 is MNHEY, CDR2 SVGAGI. CDR3 nucleotides: TGTGCCAGCAGTTACTCGAGTGGGACTAGCGGTAGAAAGATCTTC. This sequence encodes CASSYSSGTSGRKIF.

To note about this clonotype: The junction differs from germline at one of its ends, possibly a read error. The chain links TRBV12-3 or TRBV12-4 to TRBJ2-3; 10 bases align to TRBD2. The CDR3 is 18 amino acids. The CDR3: CAISLRSLAGASTDTQYF. The CDR3 nucleotides read TGTGCCATCAGTTTAAGGTCTCTAGCGGGGGCCAGCACAGATACGCAGTATTTT.